These 20 T cell receptor beta chains originate from one sample sequenced in a study of control samples from healthy donors and cancer patients. Method: immunoSEQ multiplex PCR; TCRdb's copy keeps in-frame clones and lacks some. The sample holds 170,000 or so clones, 85% to 95% seen once. Input material: blood. The receptors stem from a man aged 18-30 years in good health.

This clone has a single count. The V and J genes are TRBV5-1 and TRBJ1-4, with 8 bases identical to TRBD1. V lost 4 bases and J lost 1; bases outside the gene matches: 3. The CDR3 length is 15 residues. CDR1 is SGHRS, CDR2 YFSETQ, per germline. In nucleotides, the CDR3 is TGCGCCAGCAGCACTGGACAGGGAACTAATGAAAAACTGTTTTTT. This gives the protein CASSTGQGTNEKLFF.

As concerns this clone: The junction differs from germline at one of its ends, possibly a read error. The chain couples TRBV5-6 to TRBJ2-5; D perhaps matches TRBD1 (5 bases). The CDR3 length is 16 residues. Per germline, CDR1 SGHDT and CDR2 YYEEEE. The CDR3 coding sequence is TGTGCCAGCAGATTGGGGTCCCTTGCGACCACAGGGACCCAGTACTTC. It translates to CASRLGSLATTGTQYF.

The rearrangement links TRBV3-1 (or the pseudogene TRBV3-2) to TRBJ1-1; 8 nucleotides line up with TRBD1. Unmatched junction bases numbered 9, after V lost 4 bases and J lost 5 bases. Germline V CDR1 and CDR2: LGHDT, YNNKEL (reference sequence). The CDR3 is 15 amino acids. CDR3 in DNA: TGTGCCAGCAGCCGCGGACAGGGCTCGTGGACTGAAGCTTTCTTT. Translating it yields CASSRGQGSWTEAFF.

The CDR3 spells CASSPQSLAKSSYEQYF. The CDR3 DNA reads as TGCGCCAGCAGCCCCCAAAGTCTGGCCAAATCCTCCTACGAGCAGTACTTC. The chain couples TRBV4-1 to TRBJ2-7; D not resolved. V gave up 4 bases and J gave up 0 bases, with 19 bases separating them. Germline CDR1 is MGHRA and CDR2 is YSYEKL. The CDR3 extends over 17 amino acids.

The rearrangement links TRBV5-5 to TRBJ2-2; D remains unclear. V lost 1 base and J lost 1, with 5 bases in between. This CDR3 is 14 amino acids long. In germline, CDR1 is SGHKS, CDR2 YYEKEE (reference sequence). CDR3 loop: CASSLLGNTGELFF. CDR3 DNA sequence: TGTGCCAGCAGCTTGTTGGGGAACACCGGGGAGCTGTTTTTT. The complete variable domain, with remaining parts taken from reference TRBV5-5 and TRBJ2-2, reads DAGVTQSPTHLIKTRGQQVTLRCSPISGHKSVSWYQQVLGQGPQFIFQYYEKEERGRGNFPDRFSARQFPNYSSELNVNALLLGDSALYLCASSLLGNTGELFFGEGSRLTVL.

The V and J genes are TRBV7-8 and TRBJ2-1; 9 positions agree with TRBD2. V was pared by 1 base and J by 9 bases, with 4 bases of the junction left unmatched. CDR1 SGHVS and CDR2 FQNEAQ come from the germline V gene. CDR3 length equals 14 residues. CDR3 coding DNA: TGTGCCAGCAGCTTAGAGCGGGGGGATGGTGAGCAGTTCTTC. Protein sequence: CASSLERGDGEQFF.

The V gene is TRBV4-1, the J gene TRBJ2-1, with TRBD1 identical over 9 bases. V shed 2 bases, J shed 8 bases, and the junction held 13 bases outside the gene matches. Per germline, CDR1 MGHRA and CDR2 YSYEKL. The length of the CDR3 is 17 residues. The CDR3, as DNA: TGCGCCAGCAGCCAACCGTTCAGGGACAGGGAAACTTATGAGCAGTTCTTC. Translated, it gives CASSQPFRDRETYEQFF.

This clone has a handful of counts. The rearrangement uses TRBV5-1 and TRBJ2-7; the D gene is possibly TRBD2 (6 bases). This CDR3 comprises 16 residues. Germline V gives CDR1 SGHRS, CDR2 YFSETQ. V lost 3 bases, J lost 1 base, and 17 bases lay in between. The CDR3 loop reads CASSWRGAEGSYEQYF. For the CDR3, the DNA is TGCGCCAGCAGCTGGCGCGGGGCGGAGGGTTCCTACGAGCAGTACTTC.

The chain employs TRBV2 and TRBJ1-2; 7 bases match TRBD1. The length of the CDR3 is 14 residues. The trim removed 5 bases at V and 6 bases at J, leaving 9 bases unmatched. CDR1 and CDR2 from the germline V gene are SNHLY and FYNNEI. This CDR3 is CASSQTGNVNGYTF. The CDR3 DNA reads as TGTGCCAGCAGTCAGACAGGGAATGTCAATGGCTACACCTTC.

The chain recombines TRBV3-1 (or the pseudogene TRBV3-2) with TRBJ1-2, with a possible D match to TRBD1 (5 bases). Germline V gene data show CDR1 as LGHDT and CDR2 as YNNKEL (reference sequence). The CDR3 totals 13 residues. With 3 bases removed from V and 7 bases from J, the gap between germline ends came to 12 bases. The CDR3 bases are TGTGCCAGCAGCCAGGGGCAGGGTCGTGGCTACACCTTC. Protein sequence: CASSQGQGRGYTF.

The V and J genes are TRBV28 and TRBJ1-2; 10 bases fit TRBD1. The junction had 12 bases not matched to a gene; V was cut back by 7 bases and J by 4 bases. Germline V gene sequence: CDR1 MDHEN, CDR2 SYDVKM. The CDR3 consists of 16 residues. For the CDR3, the DNA is TGTGCCAGCACTACACTTTTTTGGGACAGGGGCTATGGCTACACCTTC. It translates to CASTTLFWDRGYGYTF.

This chain joins TRBV12-3 or TRBV12-4 and TRBJ1-5; D perhaps matches TRBD1 (6 bases). The CDR3 consists of 13 residues. The V end was cut by 2 bases, the J end by 7 bases, with 9 bases between. The CDR3 DNA sequence: TGTGCCAGCAGTTTATGGGGGGGCCAGCCCCAGCATTTT. Residues: CASSLWGGQPQHF.

This clone has only one observation. The chain uses TRBV18 and TRBJ1-4; D is unclear. Germline V gene sequence: CDR1 KGHSH, CDR2 LQKENI. The CDR3 is 15 residues long. Trimming removed 2 bases from V and 0 bases from J, with 7 bases in between. CDR3 protein: CASSPSETTNEKLFF. The CDR3 bases are TGTGCCAGCTCACCATCAGAAACAACTAATGAAAAACTGTTTTTT.

This rearrangement joins TRBV6-1 to TRBJ2-3; tentatively, D is TRBD1 (6 bases). Germline V gene sequence: CDR1 MNHNS, CDR2 SASEGT. CDR3 length equals 17 residues. Trimming pared 4 bases from V and 2 bases from J, leaving 19 bases between. This CDR3 reads CASSARPAGALTDTQYF. The CDR3 DNA reads as TGTGCCAGCAGTGCACGGCCGGCAGGGGCCCTCACAGATACGCAGTATTTT.

This clone was recorded once. V is TRBV5-6 and J is TRBJ2-7, with 13 bases identical to TRBD2. The CDR3 covers 16 residues. Trimming at V came to 5 bases and at J to 0 bases, leaving 5 bases not matched to a gene. The germline V gene has CDR1 SGHDT and CDR2 YYEEEE. The CDR3 loop is CASRPGLAGFSYEQYF. In DNA form, the CDR3 reads TGTGCCAGCAGACCGGGACTAGCGGGGTTCTCCTACGAGCAGTACTTC. The complete variable domain, with remaining parts taken from reference TRBV5-6 and TRBJ2-7, reads DAGVTQSPTHLIKTRGQQVTLRCSPKSGHDTVSWYQQALGQGPQFIFQYYEEEERQRGNFPDRFSGHQFPNYSSELNVNALLLGDSALYLCASRPGLAGFSYEQYFGPGTRLTVT.

The chain combines TRBV27 with TRBJ2-3; D may be TRBD1 (6 bases). This CDR3 region has 16 residues. V lost 1 base and J lost 1, with 12 bases in between. Per germline, CDR1 MNHEY and CDR2 SMNVEV (reference sequence). The CDR3 region has the DNA TGTGCCAGCAGTTTATTAGGGGCAGGGGGCACAGATACGCAGTATTTT. Its protein is CASSLLGAGGTDTQYF.

CDR3 coding DNA: TGCAGCGTTGGGGAGGGGCGGGGGACTGAAGCTTTCTTT. It is translated as CSVGEGRGTEAFF. The genes are TRBV29-1 and TRBJ1-1; TRBD1 is a possible D gene (5 bases). The V and J ends lost 4 bases and 5 bases respectively, with 14 bases between them. Per germline, CDR1 SQVTM and CDR2 ANQGSEA. This CDR3 has 13 amino acids.

The rearrangement uses TRBV3-1 (or the pseudogene TRBV3-2) and TRBJ1-3, with D perhaps matching TRBD1 (6 bases). Deletions cut 6 bases from V and 4 bases from J, with 13 bases between. CDR3 length equals 14 residues. The germline gives CDR1 LGHDT, CDR2 YNNKEL (reference sequence). The CDR3 loop is CASSRTGSGNTIYF. The CDR3, as DNA: TGTGCCAGCAGTCGTACAGGGTCCGGAAACACCATATATTTT.

The V gene is TRBV5-1, the J gene TRBJ2-3; 7 bases match TRBD2. Germline V CDR1 and CDR2: SGHRS, YFSETQ. The CDR3 extends over 17 amino acids. V lost 3 bases to trimming and J lost 0 bases; unmatched junction nucleotides: 10. The CDR3 sequence: CASSSWGGTTSTDTQYF. CDR3 nucleotide sequence: TGCGCCAGCAGCTCCTGGGGAGGGACTACTAGCACAGATACGCAGTATTTT. Based on the CDR3 plus reference TRBV5-1 and TRBJ2-3, the full variable domain is KAGVTQTPRYLIKTRGQQVTLSCSPISGHRSVSWYQQTPGQGLQFLFEYFSETQRNKGNFPGRFSGRQFSNSRSEMNVSTLELGDSALYLCASSSWGGTTSTDTQYFGPGTRLTVL.

The chain uses TRBV5-1 and TRBJ2-1; 10 bases fit TRBD2. The CDR3 consists of 16 residues. Germline values: CDR1 SGHRS, CDR2 YFSETQ. V shed 0 bases and J 6 bases; nucleotides not matched to a gene: 6. CDR3 nucleotide sequence: TGCGCCAGCAGCTTGGTTGCGAGCGGGGGGGCCAATGAGCAGTTCTTC. Translation: CASSLVASGGANEQFF. The full variable domain, its missing parts supplied by reference TRBV5-1 and TRBJ2-1, is KAGVTQTPRYLIKTRGQQVTLSCSPISGHRSVSWYQQTPGQGLQFLFEYFSETQRNKGNFPGRFSGRQFSNSRSEMNVSTLELGDSALYLCASSLVASGGANEQFFGPGTRLTVL.